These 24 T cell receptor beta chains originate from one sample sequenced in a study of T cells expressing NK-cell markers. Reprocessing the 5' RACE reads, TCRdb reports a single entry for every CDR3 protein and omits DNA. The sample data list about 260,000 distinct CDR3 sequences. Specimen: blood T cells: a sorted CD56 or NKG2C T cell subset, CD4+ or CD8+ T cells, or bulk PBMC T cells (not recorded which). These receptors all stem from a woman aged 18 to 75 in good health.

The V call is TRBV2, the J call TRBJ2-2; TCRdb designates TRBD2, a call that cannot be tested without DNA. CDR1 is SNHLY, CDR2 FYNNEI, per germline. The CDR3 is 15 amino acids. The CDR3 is CASASAGVGTGELFF.

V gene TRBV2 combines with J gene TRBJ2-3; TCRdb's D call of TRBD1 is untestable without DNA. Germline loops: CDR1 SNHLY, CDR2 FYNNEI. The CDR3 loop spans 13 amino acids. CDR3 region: CASRQGWTDTQYF.

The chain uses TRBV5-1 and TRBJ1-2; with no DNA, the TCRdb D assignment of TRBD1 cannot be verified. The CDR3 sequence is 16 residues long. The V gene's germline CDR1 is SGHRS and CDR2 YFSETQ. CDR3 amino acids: CASSLDPGQGAYGYTF.

The chain's CDR3 is CASSQGYLQETQYF. This chain connects TRBV4-2 to TRBJ2-5. The CDR3 loop spans 14 amino acids. Germline CDR1 reads LGHNA; CDR2 reads YNFKEQ.

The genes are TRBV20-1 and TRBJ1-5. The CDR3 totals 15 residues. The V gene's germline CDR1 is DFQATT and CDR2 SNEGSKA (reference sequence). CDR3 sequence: CSVIPRQDLNQPQHF.

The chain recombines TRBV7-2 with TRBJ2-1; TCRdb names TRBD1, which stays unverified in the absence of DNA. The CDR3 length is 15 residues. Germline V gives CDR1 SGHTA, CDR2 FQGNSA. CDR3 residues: CASSFHRGENNEQFF. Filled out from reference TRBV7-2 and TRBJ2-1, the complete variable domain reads GAGVSQSPSNKVTEKGKDVELRCDPISGHTALYWYRQSLGQGLEFLIYFQGNSAPDKSGLPSDRFSAERTGGSVSTLTIQRTQQEDSAVYLCASSFHRGENNEQFFGPGTRLTVL.

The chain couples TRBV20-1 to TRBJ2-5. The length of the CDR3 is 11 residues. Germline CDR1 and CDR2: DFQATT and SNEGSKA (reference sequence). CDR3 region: CSAIGQETQYF.

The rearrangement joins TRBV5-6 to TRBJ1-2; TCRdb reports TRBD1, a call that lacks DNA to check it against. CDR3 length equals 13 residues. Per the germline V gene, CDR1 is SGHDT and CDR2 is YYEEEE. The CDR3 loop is CASSFDRVGGYTF.

The CDR3 protein is CASSLSRGLYEQYF. The chain is built from TRBV27 and TRBJ2-7. CDR3 length: 14 amino acids. The germline CDR1 and CDR2 sequences are MNHEY and SMNVEV (reference sequence).

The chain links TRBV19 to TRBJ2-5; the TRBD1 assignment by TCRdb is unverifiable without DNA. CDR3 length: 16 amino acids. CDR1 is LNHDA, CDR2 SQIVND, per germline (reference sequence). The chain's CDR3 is CASSPQRQGAGETQYF.

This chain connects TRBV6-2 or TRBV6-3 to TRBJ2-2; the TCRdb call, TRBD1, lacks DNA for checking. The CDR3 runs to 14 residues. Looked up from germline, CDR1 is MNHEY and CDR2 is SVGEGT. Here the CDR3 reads CASRGQGPTGELFF.

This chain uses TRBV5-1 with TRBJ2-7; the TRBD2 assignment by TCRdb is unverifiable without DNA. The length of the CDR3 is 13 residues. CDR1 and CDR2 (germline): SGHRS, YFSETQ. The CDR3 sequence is CASSLGGMNEQYF.

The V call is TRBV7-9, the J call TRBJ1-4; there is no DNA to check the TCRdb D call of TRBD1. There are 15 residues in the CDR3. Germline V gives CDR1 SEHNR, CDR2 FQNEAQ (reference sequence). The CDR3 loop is CASSPWAAQNEKLFF.

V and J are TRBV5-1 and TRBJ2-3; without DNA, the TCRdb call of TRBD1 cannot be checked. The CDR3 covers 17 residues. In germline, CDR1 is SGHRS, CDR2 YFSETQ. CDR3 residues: CASSLAGRPLSTDTQYF.

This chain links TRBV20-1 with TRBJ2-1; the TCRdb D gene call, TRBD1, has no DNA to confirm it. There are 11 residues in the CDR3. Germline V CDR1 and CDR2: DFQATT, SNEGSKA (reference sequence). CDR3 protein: CSGGGTNEQFF.

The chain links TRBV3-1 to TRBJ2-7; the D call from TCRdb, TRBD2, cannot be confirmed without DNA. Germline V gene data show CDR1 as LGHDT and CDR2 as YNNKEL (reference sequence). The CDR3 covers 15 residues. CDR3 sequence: CASSQEVVANYEQYF.

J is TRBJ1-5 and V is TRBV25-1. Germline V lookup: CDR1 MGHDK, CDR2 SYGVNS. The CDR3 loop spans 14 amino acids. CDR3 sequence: CASSAIGSNQPQHF.

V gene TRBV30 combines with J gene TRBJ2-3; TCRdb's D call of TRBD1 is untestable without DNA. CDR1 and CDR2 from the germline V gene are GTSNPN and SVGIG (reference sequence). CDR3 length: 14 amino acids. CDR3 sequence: CAWTGTGGTDTQYF.

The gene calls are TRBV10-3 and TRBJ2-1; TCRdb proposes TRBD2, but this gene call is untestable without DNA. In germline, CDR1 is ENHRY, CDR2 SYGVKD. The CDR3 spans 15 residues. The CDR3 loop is CAISEAASSYNEQFF.

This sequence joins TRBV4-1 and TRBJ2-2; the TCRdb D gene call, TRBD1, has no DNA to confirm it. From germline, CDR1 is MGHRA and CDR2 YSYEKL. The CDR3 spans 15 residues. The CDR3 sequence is CASSQRRDRERELFF.

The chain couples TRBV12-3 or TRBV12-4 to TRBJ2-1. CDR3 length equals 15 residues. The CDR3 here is CASRSSGSSYNEQFF.

This CDR3 reads CSARDRVRTDTQYF. V usage is TRBV20-1 and J usage is TRBJ2-3. Germline V gives CDR1 DFQATT, CDR2 SNEGSKA (reference sequence). The CDR3 has 14 residues.

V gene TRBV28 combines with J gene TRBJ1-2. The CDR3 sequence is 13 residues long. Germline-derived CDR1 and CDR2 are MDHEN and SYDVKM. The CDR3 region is CALEFSLNYGYTF.

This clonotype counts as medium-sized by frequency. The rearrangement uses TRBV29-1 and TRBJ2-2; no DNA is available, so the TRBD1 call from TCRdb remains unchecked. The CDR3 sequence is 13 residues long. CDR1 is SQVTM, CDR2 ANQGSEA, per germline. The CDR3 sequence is CSAGRTNTGELFF.